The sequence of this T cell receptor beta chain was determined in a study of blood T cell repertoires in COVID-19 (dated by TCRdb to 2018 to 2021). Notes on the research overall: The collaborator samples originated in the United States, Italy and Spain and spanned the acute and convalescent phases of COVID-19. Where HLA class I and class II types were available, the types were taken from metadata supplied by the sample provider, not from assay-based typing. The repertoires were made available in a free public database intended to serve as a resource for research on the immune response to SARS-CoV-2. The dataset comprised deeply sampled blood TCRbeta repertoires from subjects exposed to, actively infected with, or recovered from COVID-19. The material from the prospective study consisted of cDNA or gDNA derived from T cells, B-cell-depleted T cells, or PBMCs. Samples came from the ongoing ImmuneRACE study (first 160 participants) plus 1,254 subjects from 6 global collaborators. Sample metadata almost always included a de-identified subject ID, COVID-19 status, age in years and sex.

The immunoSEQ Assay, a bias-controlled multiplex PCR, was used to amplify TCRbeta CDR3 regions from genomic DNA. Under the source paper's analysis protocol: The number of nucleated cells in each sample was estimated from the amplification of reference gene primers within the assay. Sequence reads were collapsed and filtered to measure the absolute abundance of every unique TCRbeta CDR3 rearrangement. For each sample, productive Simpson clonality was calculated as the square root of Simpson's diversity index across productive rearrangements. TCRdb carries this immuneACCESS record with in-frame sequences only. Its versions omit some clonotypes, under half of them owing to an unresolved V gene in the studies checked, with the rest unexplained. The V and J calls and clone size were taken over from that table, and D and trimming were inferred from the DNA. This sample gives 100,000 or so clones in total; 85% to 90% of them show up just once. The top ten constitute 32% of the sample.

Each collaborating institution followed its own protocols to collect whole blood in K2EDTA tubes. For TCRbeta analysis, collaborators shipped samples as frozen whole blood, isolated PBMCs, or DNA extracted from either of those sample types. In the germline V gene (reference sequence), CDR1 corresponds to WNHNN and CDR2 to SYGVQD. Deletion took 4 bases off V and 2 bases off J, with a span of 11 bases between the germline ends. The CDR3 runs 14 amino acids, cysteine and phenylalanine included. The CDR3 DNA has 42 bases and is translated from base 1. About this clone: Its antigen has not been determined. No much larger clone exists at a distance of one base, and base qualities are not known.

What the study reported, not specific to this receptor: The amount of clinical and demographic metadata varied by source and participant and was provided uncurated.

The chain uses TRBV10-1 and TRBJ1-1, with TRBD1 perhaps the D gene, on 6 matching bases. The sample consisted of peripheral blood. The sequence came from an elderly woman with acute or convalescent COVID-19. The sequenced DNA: TGCGCCAGCAGTGCCGGGACATTTAACACTGAAGCTTTCTTT. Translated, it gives CASSAGTFNTEAFF.